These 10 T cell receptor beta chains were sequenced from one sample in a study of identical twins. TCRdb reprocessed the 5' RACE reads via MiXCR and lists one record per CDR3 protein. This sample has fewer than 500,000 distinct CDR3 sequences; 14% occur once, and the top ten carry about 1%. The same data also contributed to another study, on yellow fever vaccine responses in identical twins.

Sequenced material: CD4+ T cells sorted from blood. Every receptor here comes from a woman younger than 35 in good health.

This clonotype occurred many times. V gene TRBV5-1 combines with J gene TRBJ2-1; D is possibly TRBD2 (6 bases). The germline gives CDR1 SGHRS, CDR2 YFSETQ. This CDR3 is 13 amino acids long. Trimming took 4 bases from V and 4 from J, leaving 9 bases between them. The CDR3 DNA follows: TGCGCCAGCAGCGTCCGGGGGTACAATGAGCAGTTCTTC. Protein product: CASSVRGYNEQFF.

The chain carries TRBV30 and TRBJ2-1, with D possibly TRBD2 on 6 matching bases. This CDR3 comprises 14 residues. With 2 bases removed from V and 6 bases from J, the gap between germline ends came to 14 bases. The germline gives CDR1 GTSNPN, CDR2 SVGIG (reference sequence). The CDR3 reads CAWSYLGTSNEQFF. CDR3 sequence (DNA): TGTGCCTGGAGTTACTTGGGGACTTCCAATGAGCAGTTCTTC.

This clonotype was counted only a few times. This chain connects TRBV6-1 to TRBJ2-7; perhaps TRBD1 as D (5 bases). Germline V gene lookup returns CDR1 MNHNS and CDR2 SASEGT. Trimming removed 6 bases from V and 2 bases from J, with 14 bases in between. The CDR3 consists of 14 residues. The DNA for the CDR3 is TGTGCCAGCAGCCAGGGCCATTTACCCTACGAGCAGTACTTC. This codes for CASSQGHLPYEQYF.

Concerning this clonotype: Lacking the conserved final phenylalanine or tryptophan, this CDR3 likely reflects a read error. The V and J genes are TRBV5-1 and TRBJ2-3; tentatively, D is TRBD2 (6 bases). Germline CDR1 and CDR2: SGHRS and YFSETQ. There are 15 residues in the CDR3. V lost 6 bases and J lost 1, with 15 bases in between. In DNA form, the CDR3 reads TGCGCCAGCACCCTGGGGGGACTCCGCACAGATACGCAGTATATT. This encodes CASTLGGLRTDTQYI.

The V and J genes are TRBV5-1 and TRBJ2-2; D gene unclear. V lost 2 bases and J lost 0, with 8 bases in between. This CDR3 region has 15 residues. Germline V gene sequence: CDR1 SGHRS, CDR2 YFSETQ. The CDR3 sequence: CASSLYSTNTGELFF. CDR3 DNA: TGCGCCAGCAGCTTATATAGCACGAACACCGGGGAGCTGTTTTTT. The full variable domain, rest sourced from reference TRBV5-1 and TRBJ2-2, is KAGVTQTPRYLIKTRGQQVTLSCSPISGHRSVSWYQQTPGQGLQFLFEYFSETQRNKGNFPGRFSGRQFSNSRSEMNVSTLELGDSALYLCASSLYSTNTGELFFGEGSRLTVL.

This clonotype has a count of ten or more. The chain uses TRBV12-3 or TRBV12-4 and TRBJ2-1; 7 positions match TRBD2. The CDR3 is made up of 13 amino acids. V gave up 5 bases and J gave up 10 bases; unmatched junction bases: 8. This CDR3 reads CASSKSYGGEQFF. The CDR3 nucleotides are TGTGCCAGCAGTAAATCCTACGGGGGGGAGCAGTTCTTC.

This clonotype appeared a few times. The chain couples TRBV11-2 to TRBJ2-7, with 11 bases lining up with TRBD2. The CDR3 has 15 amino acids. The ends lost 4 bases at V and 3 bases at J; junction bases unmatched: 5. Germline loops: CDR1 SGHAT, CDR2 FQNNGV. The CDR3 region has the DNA TGTGCCAGCAGCTCACTAGCGGGAGCTGTCTACGAGCAGTACTTC. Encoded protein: CASSSLAGAVYEQYF.

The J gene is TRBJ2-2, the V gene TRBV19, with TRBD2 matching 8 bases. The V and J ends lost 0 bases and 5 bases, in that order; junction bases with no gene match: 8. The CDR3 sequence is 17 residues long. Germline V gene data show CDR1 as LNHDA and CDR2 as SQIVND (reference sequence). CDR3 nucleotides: TGTGCCAGTAGTATAGATCCTGGCGGGAGGCAAACCGGGGAGCTGTTTTTT. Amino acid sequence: CASSIDPGGRQTGELFF.

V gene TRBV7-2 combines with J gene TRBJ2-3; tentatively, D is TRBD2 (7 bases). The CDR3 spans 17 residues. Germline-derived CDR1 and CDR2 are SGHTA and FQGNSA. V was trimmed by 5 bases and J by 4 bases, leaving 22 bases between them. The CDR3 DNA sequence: TGTGCCAGCAGCCTAAGAATGGGGGGGCGGGGATCAGATACGCAGTATTTT. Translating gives CASSLRMGGRGSDTQYF.

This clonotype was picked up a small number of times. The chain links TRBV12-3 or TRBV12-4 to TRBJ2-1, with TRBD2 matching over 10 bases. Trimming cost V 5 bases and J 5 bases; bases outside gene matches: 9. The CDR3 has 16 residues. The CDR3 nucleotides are TGTGCCAGCAGTCGCCAAACTAGCGGGACCGACAATGAGCAGTTCTTC. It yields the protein CASSRQTSGTDNEQFF.